This T cell receptor beta chain was profiled in a study of cytomegalovirus exposure and HLA in healthy donors. The PCR made use of 60 Vbeta and 13 Jbeta primers. Assay: immunoSEQ multiplex PCR; the TCRdb copy retains only in-frame clones and omits some. Here the sample spans some 110,000 clones, about four fifths being singletons. This clone was picked up a small number of times. Its antigen remains unknown. V lost 9 bases, J lost 2 bases, and 11 bases stayed unmatched. The V gene's germline CDR1 is LNHDA and CDR2 SQIVND (reference sequence). This CDR3 comprises 15 residues. General study findings and limits: Diagnosis of cytomegalovirus status made by the classifier reportedly showed high specificity and sensitivity. Judged likely to be a sequencing artifact was a cluster of highly shared sequence variants.

The source material was PBMCs. The V call is TRBV19, the J call TRBJ2-3; 7 bases agree with TRBD1. The sequence was obtained from a man aged 25-40 years in good health and CMV-seropositive. The CDR3, as DNA: TGTGCCAGAGACAGGGAGAGAAGGGCCACAGATACGCAGTATTTT. Encoded protein: CARDRERRATDTQYF.